This T cell receptor (beta chain) emerged from a study of blood T cells in healthy people across ages. Combining a sample-barcoded 5' primer with a J-beta primer mix, a second PCR ran for about 7 to 11 cycles. Each cDNA molecule was tagged by a template-switch adaptor that had 12 random nucleotides. TCRdb passed the 5' RACE reads through MiXCR, listing each CDR3 protein once. This sample carries some 1.4 million distinct CDR3 sequences, approximately 42% of them seen once, and the ten largest clones take around 8%. V dropped 8 bases and J dropped 7 bases, with 12 bases sitting between them. Per the germline V gene, CDR1 is MNHEY and CDR2 is SVGAGI. The CDR3 is 11 residues long.

What was sequenced was blood. The rearrangement uses TRBV6-5 and TRBJ2-7; D not resolved. The TCR was taken from a young woman in good health. This CDR3 is CASRRFEEQYF. For the CDR3, the DNA is TGTGCCAGCCGCAGGTTTGAGGAGCAGTACTTC.